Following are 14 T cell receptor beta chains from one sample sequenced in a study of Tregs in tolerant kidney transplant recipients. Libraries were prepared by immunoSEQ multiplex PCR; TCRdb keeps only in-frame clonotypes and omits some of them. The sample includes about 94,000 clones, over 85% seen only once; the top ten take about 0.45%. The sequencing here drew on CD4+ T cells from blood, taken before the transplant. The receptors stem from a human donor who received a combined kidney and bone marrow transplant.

This CDR3 reads CASSLRQGSHEQYF. For the CDR3, the DNA is TGTGCCAGCAGCTTAAGGCAGGGGAGTCACGAGCAGTACTTC. The V and J genes are TRBV11-2 and TRBJ2-7; D is possibly TRBD1 (6 bases). V was pared by 2 bases and J by 5 bases, with 13 bases between. Germline V gene data show CDR1 as SGHAT and CDR2 as FQNNGV. The length of the CDR3 is 14 residues.

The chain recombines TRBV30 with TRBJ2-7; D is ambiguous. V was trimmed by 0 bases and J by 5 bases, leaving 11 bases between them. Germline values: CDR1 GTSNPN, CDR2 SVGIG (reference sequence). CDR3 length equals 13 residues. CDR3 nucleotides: TGTGCCTGGAGTGTACTACAAGACCACGAGCAGTACTTC. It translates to CAWSVLQDHEQYF. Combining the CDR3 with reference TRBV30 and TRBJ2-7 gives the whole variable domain SQTIHQWPATLVQPVGSPLSLECTVEGTSNPNLYWYRQAAGRGLQLLFYSVGIGQISSEVPQNLSASRPQDRQFILSSKKLLLSDSGFYLCAWSVLQDHEQYFGPGTRLTVT.

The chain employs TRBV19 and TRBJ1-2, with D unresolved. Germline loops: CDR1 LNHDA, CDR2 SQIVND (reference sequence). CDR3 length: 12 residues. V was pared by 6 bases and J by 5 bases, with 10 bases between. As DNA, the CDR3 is TGTGCCAGTAGCCTACGGAGTTATGGCTACACCTTC. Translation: CASSLRSYGYTF.

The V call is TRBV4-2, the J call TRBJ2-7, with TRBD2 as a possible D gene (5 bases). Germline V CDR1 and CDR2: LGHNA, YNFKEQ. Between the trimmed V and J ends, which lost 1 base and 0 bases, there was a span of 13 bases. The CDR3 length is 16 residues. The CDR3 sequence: CASSQGVGKSSYEQYF. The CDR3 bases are TGTGCCAGCAGCCAAGGAGTCGGGAAGAGCTCCTACGAGCAGTACTTC.

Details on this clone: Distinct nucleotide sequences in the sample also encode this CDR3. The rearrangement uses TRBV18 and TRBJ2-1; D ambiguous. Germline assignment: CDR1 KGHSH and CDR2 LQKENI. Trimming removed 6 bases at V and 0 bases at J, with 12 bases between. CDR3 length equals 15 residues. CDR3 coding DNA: TGTGCCAGCTCGCCAATCGGTGACTCCTACAATGAGCAGTTCTTC. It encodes CASSPIGDSYNEQFF.

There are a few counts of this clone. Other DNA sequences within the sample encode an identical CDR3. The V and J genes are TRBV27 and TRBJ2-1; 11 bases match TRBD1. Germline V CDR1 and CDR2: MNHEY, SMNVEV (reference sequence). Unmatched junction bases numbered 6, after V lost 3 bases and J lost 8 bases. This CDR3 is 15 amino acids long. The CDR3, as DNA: TGTGCCAGCAGTTTGCTGGGACAGGGGGTCTATGAGCAGTTCTTC. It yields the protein CASSLLGQGVYEQFF.

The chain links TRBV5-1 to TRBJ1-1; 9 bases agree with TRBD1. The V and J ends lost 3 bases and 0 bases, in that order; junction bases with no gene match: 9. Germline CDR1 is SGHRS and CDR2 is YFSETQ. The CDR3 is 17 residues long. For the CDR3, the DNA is TGCGCCAGCAGCTATCGGACAGGGGAAAGGGTGAACACTGAAGCTTTCTTT. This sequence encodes CASSYRTGERVNTEAFF.

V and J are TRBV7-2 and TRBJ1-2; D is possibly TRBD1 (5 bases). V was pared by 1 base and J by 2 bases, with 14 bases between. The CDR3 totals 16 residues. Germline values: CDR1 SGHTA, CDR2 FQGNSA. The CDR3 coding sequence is TGTGCCAGCAGCTTAGTGGGGGGGACGTACAACTATGGCTACACCTTC. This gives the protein CASSLVGGTYNYGYTF.

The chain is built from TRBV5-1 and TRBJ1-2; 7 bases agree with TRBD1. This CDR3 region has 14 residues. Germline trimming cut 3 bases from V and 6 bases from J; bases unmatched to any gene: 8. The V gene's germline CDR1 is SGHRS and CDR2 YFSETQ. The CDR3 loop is CASSSGQPFDGYTF. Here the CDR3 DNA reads TGCGCCAGCAGCTCGGGACAGCCTTTTGATGGCTACACCTTC.

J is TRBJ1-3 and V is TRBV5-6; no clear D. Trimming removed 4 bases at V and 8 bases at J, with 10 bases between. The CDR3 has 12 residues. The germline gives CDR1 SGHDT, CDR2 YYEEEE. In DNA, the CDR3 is TGTGCCAGCAGCCTTACTCGGGACACCATATATTTT. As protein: CASSLTRDTIYF.

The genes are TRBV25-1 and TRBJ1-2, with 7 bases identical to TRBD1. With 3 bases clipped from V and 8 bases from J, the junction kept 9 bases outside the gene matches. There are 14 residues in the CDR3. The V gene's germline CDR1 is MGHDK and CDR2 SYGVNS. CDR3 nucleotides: TGTGCCAGCAGTGACTGGGTCCAGGGGGAAGGCTACACCTTC. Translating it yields CASSDWVQGEGYTF.

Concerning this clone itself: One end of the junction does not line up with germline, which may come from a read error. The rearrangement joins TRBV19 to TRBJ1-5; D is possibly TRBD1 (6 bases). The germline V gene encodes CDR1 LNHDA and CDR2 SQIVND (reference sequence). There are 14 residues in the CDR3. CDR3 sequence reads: CASSISGGKQPQHF. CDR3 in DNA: TGTGCCAGTAGTATTTCGGGGGGCAAACAGCCCCAGCATTTT. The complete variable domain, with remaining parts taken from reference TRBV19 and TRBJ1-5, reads DGGITQSPKYLFRKEGQNVTLSCEQNLNHDAMYWYRQDPGQGLRLIYYSQIVNDFQKGDIAEGYSVSREKKESFPLTVTSAQKNPTAFYLCASSISGGKQPQHFGDGTRLSIL.

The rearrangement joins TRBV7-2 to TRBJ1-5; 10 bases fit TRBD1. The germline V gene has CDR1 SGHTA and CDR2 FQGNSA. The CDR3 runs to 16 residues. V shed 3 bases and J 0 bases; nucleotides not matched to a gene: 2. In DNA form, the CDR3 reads TGTGCCAGCAGCTTGACAGGGGGCTATAGCAATCAGCCCCAGCATTTT. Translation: CASSLTGGYSNQPQHF.

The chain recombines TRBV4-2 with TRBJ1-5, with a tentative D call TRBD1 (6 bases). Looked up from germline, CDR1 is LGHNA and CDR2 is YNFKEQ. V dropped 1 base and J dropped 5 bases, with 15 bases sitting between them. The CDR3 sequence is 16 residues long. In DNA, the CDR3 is TGTGCCAGCAGCCAAGCTCCGGCCAGGGGTGATCAGCCCCAGCATTTT. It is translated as CASSQAPARGDQPQHF.